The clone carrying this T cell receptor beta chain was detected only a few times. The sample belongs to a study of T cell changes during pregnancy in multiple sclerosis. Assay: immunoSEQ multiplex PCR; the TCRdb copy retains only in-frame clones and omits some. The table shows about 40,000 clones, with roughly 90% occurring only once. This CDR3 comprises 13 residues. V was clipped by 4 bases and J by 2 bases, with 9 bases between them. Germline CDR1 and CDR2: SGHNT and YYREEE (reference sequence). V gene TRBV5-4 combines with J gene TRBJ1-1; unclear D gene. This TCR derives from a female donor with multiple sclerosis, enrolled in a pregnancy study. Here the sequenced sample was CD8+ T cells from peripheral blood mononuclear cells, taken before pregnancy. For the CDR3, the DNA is TGTGCCAGCAGCACCAGTCACAACACTGAAGCTTTCTTT. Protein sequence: CASSTSHNTEAFF.